This T cell receptor (delta chain) derives from a study of Vδ1+ human thymocytes. This clone has more than one count but fewer than ten. Its antigen is currently unknown. The study's findings and limits: Highly polyclonal TRG and TRD repertoires with Gaussian CDR3 length distributions appeared in thymus.

V gave up 5 bases and J gave up 0 bases; unmatched junction bases: 23. The CDR3 spans 22 residues. Germline-derived CDR1 and CDR2 are TSWWSYY and QGS. Sequences come from RNA converted to cDNA by reverse transcription. Pooled V-gene forward primers with one constant-region reverse primer generated the CDR3 amplicons by multiplex PCR. TCRdb reprocessed the multiplex PCR reads through CATT. The data contain roughly 55,000 delta-chain clones, more than 15% of them singletons. The source is a boy less than two years old who had congenital heart surgery. The chain has TRDV1 and TRDJ1; 11 positions agree with TRDD3. The material sequenced was Vdelta1+ gamma-delta thymocytes from the thymus. The subset was: FACS-sorted CD3+ TCRalphabeta- TCRVdelta1+ TCRVdelta2- thymocytes. The CDR3 protein is CALGSGPPHGRLGDMNTDKLIF. The CDR3 region has the DNA TGTGCTCTTGGGAGCGGGCCCCCCCACGGGCGACTGGGGGATATGAACACCGATAAACTCATCTTT.